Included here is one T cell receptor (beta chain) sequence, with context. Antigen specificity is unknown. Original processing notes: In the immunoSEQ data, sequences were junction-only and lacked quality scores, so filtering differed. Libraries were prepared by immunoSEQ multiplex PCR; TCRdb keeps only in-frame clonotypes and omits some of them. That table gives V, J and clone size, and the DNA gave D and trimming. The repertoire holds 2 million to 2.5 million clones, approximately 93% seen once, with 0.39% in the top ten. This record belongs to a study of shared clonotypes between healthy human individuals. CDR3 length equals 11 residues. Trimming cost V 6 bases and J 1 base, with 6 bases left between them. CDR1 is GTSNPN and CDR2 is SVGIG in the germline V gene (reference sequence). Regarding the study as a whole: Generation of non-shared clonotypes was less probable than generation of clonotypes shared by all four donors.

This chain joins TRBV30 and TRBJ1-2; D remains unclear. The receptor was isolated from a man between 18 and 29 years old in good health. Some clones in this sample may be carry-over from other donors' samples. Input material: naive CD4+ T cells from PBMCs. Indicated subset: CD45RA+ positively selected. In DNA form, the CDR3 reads TGTGCCTGTTCGCTTAACTATGGCTACACCTTC. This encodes CACSLNYGYTF.